Reported below is one TCR beta chain. This clone was found once. The antigen this receptor binds is unknown. No much larger clone exists at a distance of one base, and base qualities are not known. From the cysteine up to the phenylalanine, the CDR3 has a length of 15 residues. The only DNA kept is the CDR3, 45 bases in frame from the first base. CDR1 MNHEY and CDR2 SMNVEV were looked up in the germline V gene (reference sequence). V lost 6 bases and J lost 3 bases, and the count of bases not matched to a germline gene is 9. The cohort was made up of around 720 healthy bone marrow donors. Cohort members were all nominally healthy when sampled, although unrecorded immune exposures were likely present. The donor tested CMV seropositive and was one of the 289 seropositive cohort members. A peripheral blood sample was collected from each donor, and TCR beta sequencing was performed on peripheral blood mononuclear cells. Genomic DNA extraction from the blood cell samples was performed with the Qiagen DNeasy Blood Extraction Kit.

Library preparation was by the immunoSEQ multiplex PCR assay. A mixture of 60 forward primers for TCR Vbeta segments and 13 reverse primers for TCR Jbeta segments was used in the multiplex PCR. The CDR3 region of rearranged TCR beta genes was amplified from genomic DNA with a multiplex PCR assay. The amplified TCR beta libraries were sequenced on the Illumina HiSeq System as 87-base-pair reads. Under the source paper's analysis protocol: Across the 600 to 700 repertoires, a later analysis counted tens of millions of unique TCR beta chains, approximately 10 million of which were shared by at least two donors. Raw reads were error-corrected and collapsed into unique sequences by a nearest-neighbor algorithm in which closely related sequences were merged to remove PCR and sequencing errors. Alignment of CDR3 sequences to IMGT reference sequences was used to assign V, D and J gene segments. For a sequence to be retained, a match of at least six nucleotides to both a V gene segment and a J gene segment was required. Rearrangements were called productive when the CDR3 lacked stop codons and stayed in frame with V and J; all others were non-productive. CDR3 was defined by IMGT convention, running from the second conserved V-encoded cysteine to the conserved J-encoded phenylalanine. In an earlier analysis of around 540 of the donors, sequences lacking an unambiguous match to a single V gene segment were excluded. An earlier analysis of a few hundred of the donors called V segments functional above 56.7% productive rearrangements and segregating when the between-donor standard deviation exceeded 5%. To diagnose cytomegalovirus status from the catalog of TCR beta chain sequences, a statistical classification framework was built. In a later analysis, V and J genes were assigned by comparing TCR nucleotide sequences against IMGT/GENE-DB human TR gene sequences. Using the TCRdist pipeline, a later analysis assigned CDR3 sequences along with most-parsimonious VDJ recombination scenarios. A later analysis defined each TCR beta chain by its CDR3 amino acid sequence plus V-gene family, and excluded reads lacking a unique V-gene family. In a later analysis, 450 to 600 highly shared, low-generation-probability nucleotide sequences were removed to address suspected cross-contamination and a sequencing artifact. A later analysis calculated a clonal expansion index for each public chain from normalized within-repertoire ranks of inferred template counts. In a later analysis, generation probabilities were computed using a VDJ recombination model fitted to out-of-frame rearrangements, and the results were checked against IGoR. In a later analysis, hypergeometric tests were used to score TCR-TCR, TCR-HLA and TCR-CMV co-occurrence, with a repertoire-size bias correction applied to TCR pairs. In a later analysis, false discovery rates were estimated by permuting HLA or CMV assignments 20 times. A later analysis grouped co-occurring TCRs with DBSCAN, adding TCRdist sequence similarity when clustering within HLA-allele-positive subsets. Repertoires with fewer than 30,000 or more than 120,000 public chains, plus five repertoires with anomalous nucleotide sharing, were excluded from co-occurrence clustering. TCRdb took this table from immuneACCESS and kept in-frame rearrangements with V and J called. Such tables lack part of the clones; where checked against another copy, unresolved V genes explain under half of the gap, and the rest is unexplained. The D gene and trimming were derived from the DNA, and the V and J assignments and clone size from that table. The sample has around 50,000 clones on record, 60% to 85% of them singletons. Jointly, the top ten make up around 8% of the sample.

These data belong to a study of cytomegalovirus exposure and HLA in healthy donors (TCRdb year 2017). With respect to the entire study: An earlier analysis of several hundred of the donors reported approximately 280 Gb of sequence data and around 110 million unique TCR beta sequences obtained from some 200 million T cells. An early release covering more than 500 HLA-typed donors comprised approximately 300 gigabases of sequencing data and 85 million to 100 million unique TCR sequences. Of the approximately 400 genotyped donors, around 81% fell in the genetic ancestry cluster associated with self-reported Caucasian donors. The study aimed to test whether cataloging public T cell receptors could reveal signatures of past pathogen exposure. Using immunosequencing, the study profiled T cell repertoires from roughly 650 subjects and related those repertoires to cytomegalovirus serostatus. Along with the roughly 710-subject first cohort, a separate validation cohort of 120 different subjects was used. To predict cytomegalovirus infection status, the study brought together high-throughput TCR immunosequencing, statistical association of individual TCRs with disease status, and machine learning. A later analysis re-analyzed previously published TCR beta repertoires from 666 donors and added high-resolution HLA genotyping to study TCR occurrence patterns. Rather than drawing on any new phenotypic data, the later analysis identified candidate immune exposures from TCR beta sequences and the way those sequences occurred across donors. To decide whether each TCR beta V gene segment behaved as functional or pseudogenic, an earlier analysis of some 600 of the donors relied on high-throughput TCR beta sequencing. Donor age, sex, ethnicity and CMV serostatus were compiled together with the repertoire data. In a later genetic analysis, genome-wide SNP genotypes for about 55% of the roughly 670 donors were used, and that subset was treated as a discovery cohort. Every discovery cohort repertoire had been produced on one sequencing platform. HLA typing included class I and class II loci at four-digit resolution. The number of donors typed differed by locus, with roughly 629-640 for A, B, C, DRB1 and DQB1, around 500 for DQA1, 606 for DPA1, and approximately 470 for DPB1. Because of strong linkage in the cohort, roughly five DR-DQ haplotypes were treated as single units for association and clustering. Among some 400 genotyped donors of the cohort, an average of approximately 240,000 unique TCR beta nucleotide sequences were sequenced per donor, roughly a sixth of them non-productive. Points the paper makes about the study in general: A further reported finding was that TCR beta sequences accurately predicted the HLA-A and HLA-B alleles for most subjects in the first cohort. In vitro tests confirmed that a few of the cytomegalovirus-associated TCR beta chains recognize cytomegalovirus antigens. Specific HLA alleles were associated with roughly 17,000 TCR beta sequences at a false discovery rate of 0.05 in a later analysis. An earlier analysis of some 590 of the donors showed that most TCR beta V segments appeared in productive rearrangements either about 87% or about 30% of the time, which broadly matched IMGT annotations. Immune exposure information for the cohort was limited to CMV serostatus. Most CMV-associated TCR beta chains appeared to be HLA-restricted in a later analysis, and the HLA associations seemed to be driven largely by CMV exposure. V-gene and J-gene trimming of TCR beta chains was associated with a missense DCLRE1C variant in a later genetic analysis, and the association was replicated in an independent cohort. Around 16 rarely observed V segments, including chromosome 9 orphons, were excluded from the earlier analysis of some 590 of the donors because counts were too low. In a later genetic analysis, fewer N-insertions in productive TCRs were reported among donors in an Asian-associated ancestry cluster than the roughly 670-donor mean. Compared with equally common non-associated chains, HLA-associated TCR beta chains in a later analysis were more clonally expanded and had lower generation probabilities. In a later analysis, several top co-occurrence clusters were reported to appear linked to parvovirus B19, influenza, CMV and Epstein-Barr virus. Some IMGT-functional V segments, including TRBV6-2 and TRBV6-3, could not be distinguished by the 87-base-pair reads and were therefore excluded. Most TCR sequences were seen in very few donors, while some public TCRs were found in many individuals. According to a later analysis, TCR association rates differed among HLA loci, with DRB1 alleles showing the most associated TCRs and HLA-C alleles showing the fewest. Cytomegalovirus status was reported to be diagnosed by the classifier with high specificity and sensitivity in both the original and validation cohorts. HLA typing was unavailable for some donors at each locus, so association tests used only the typed subset. The authors suggested that the approach could potentially be extended to other disease states and immunological phenotypes. This cohort had only TCR beta chains sequenced, and the lack of alpha or paired-chain data limited which features could be detected. The presence/absence analyses assumed that sequencing depth was roughly uniform across donors, and that assumption may not be true. Assigning TCR associations to individual alleles was difficult when HLA alleles, especially DR and DQ, strongly co-occurred. A total of 150 or so TCR beta chains were listed by the study as associated with cytomegalovirus. A group of highly shared sequence variants was considered likely to be a technical artifact of the sequencing pipeline. Correlated functional status among segregating V segments might reflect linkage disequilibrium, but an unknown experimental factor could not be ruled out.

The clonotype originates from a young man in good health and CMV-seropositive. The sequence links TRBV27 to TRBJ2-5; TRBD2 aligns with 8 central bases. The sample consisted of PBMCs. Here the CDR3 is given as CASRDYRGGKETQYF. The sequenced DNA: TGTGCCAGCAGGGACTACCGGGGGGGGAAAGAGACCCAGTACTTC.